The next 19 T cell receptor beta chains were all read from a single sample in a study of blood T cell repertoires in COVID-19. Method: immunoSEQ multiplex PCR; TCRdb's copy keeps in-frame clones and lacks some. This sample yields a few hundred thousand clones, of which around 82% are seen a single time; about 1.2% belongs to the top ten. The sample was peripheral blood. The receptor set was obtained from a woman between 45 and 65 years old with acute or convalescent COVID-19.

This clone occurred once. V gene TRBV27 combines with J gene TRBJ1-2; the D gene is possibly TRBD1 (5 bases). The germline gives CDR1 MNHEY, CDR2 SMNVEV (reference sequence). Trimming left V 5 bases short and J 8 bases short, with 15 bases between. The CDR3 is 13 residues long. CDR3 coding DNA: TGTGCCAGCAGTCCGGGGGGACGGCAGGGCTACACCTTC. Protein product: CASSPGGRQGYTF.

The chain uses TRBV19 and TRBJ1-1, with D unresolved. The CDR3 loop spans 13 amino acids. Germline V lookup: CDR1 LNHDA, CDR2 SQIVND (reference sequence). Trimming pared 9 bases from V and 4 bases from J, leaving 15 bases between. This CDR3 reads CASIQTRGTEAFF. CDR3 in DNA: TGTGCCAGCATCCAAACAAGAGGCACTGAAGCTTTCTTT.

This sequence joins TRBV19 and TRBJ1-3; D call uncertain. Trimming stripped 7 bases from V and 0 bases from J, with 10 bases between. This CDR3 has 14 residues. Germline V gene lookup returns CDR1 LNHDA and CDR2 SQIVND (reference sequence). The CDR3 bases are TGTGCCAGTATGGTCCCCAGCTCTGGAAACACCATATATTTT. Amino acid sequence: CASMVPSSGNTIYF.

This clone appeared a few times. The chain couples TRBV7-3 to TRBJ2-3, with TRBD1 identical over 7 bases. The V and J ends lost 0 bases and 5 bases, in that order; junction bases with no gene match: 5. From germline, CDR1 is SGHTA and CDR2 FQGTGA. The length of the CDR3 is 15 residues. CDR3 loop: CASSLTNQGVDTQYF. The CDR3 coding sequence is TGTGCCAGCAGCTTAACGAACCAGGGGGTAGATACGCAGTATTTT. The whole variable domain, remainder taken from reference TRBV7-3 and TRBJ2-3, is GAGVSQTPSNKVTEKGKYVELRCDPISGHTALYWYRQSLGQGPEFLIYFQGTGAADDSGLPNDRFFAVRPEGSVSTLKIQRTERGDSAVYLCASSLTNQGVDTQYFGPGTRLTVL.

The rearrangement links TRBV5-5 to TRBJ1-4; weak D call: TRBD1 (5 bases). V gave up 0 bases and J gave up 0 bases, with 15 bases separating them. Germline CDR1 is SGHKS and CDR2 is YYEKEE (reference sequence). The CDR3 is 18 amino acids. CDR3 nucleotide sequence: TGTGCCAGCAGCTTGGCCCCGACAGATACTGCAACTAATGAAAAACTGTTTTTT. Translating gives CASSLAPTDTATNEKLFF.

The chain combines TRBV6-5 with TRBJ1-3, with a tentative D call TRBD1 (5 bases). Trimming took off 5 bases at V and 4 bases at J, with 15 bases between the two ends. Germline values: CDR1 MNHEY, CDR2 SVGAGI. The CDR3 is 15 residues long. CDR3 nucleotide sequence: TGTGCCAGCAGTCGTGACAGTGAAGGAGGAAACACCATATATTTT. Its translation: CASSRDSEGGNTIYF.

Comment on this clone: The junction shows a germline mismatch at one end, possibly a read error. This rearrangement joins TRBV6-5 to TRBJ2-1; D ambiguous. Germline loops: CDR1 MNHEY, CDR2 SVGAGI. The CDR3 sequence is 11 residues long. The CDR3 sequence is CAIRSYSEQFF. The CDR3 DNA follows: TGTGCCATACGTAGTTACAGTGAGCAGTTCTTC.

The J gene is TRBJ2-7, the V gene TRBV27, with a tentative D call TRBD2 (7 bases). Germline V gene lookup returns CDR1 MNHEY and CDR2 SMNVEV (reference sequence). Trimming shortened V by 4 bases and J by 6 bases, and 10 bases separated the two germline ends. The CDR3 consists of 12 residues. The CDR3 DNA reads as TGTGCCAGCAGTTATAGGGGGGGCGAGCAGTACGTC. It codes for CASSYRGGEQYV.

On this clone itself: This CDR3 is also generated by other DNA sequences in the sample. The chain couples TRBV6-2 or TRBV6-3 to TRBJ1-1; D is perhaps TRBD1 (6 bases). This CDR3 has 14 amino acids. CDR1 and CDR2 from the germline V gene are MNHEY and SVGEGT. V was cut by 0 bases and J by 5 bases, with 10 bases left in between. The DNA of the CDR3 is TGTGCCAGCAGTTACTCGAGCAGGGGAACTGAAGCTTTCTTT. As protein: CASSYSSRGTEAFF.

V is TRBV7-2 and J is TRBJ2-3, with 14 bases aligning to TRBD2. Germline CDR1 SGHTA, CDR2 FQGNSA. The CDR3 covers 18 residues. V dropped 5 bases and J dropped 3; count of bases not matched to a gene: 10. The CDR3 is CASSPGLAGALWTDTQYF. In DNA, the CDR3 is TGTGCCAGCAGCCCGGGACTAGCGGGAGCGCTCTGGACAGATACGCAGTATTTT. Filled out from reference TRBV7-2 and TRBJ2-3, the complete variable domain reads GAGVSQSPSNKVTEKGKDVELRCDPISGHTALYWYRQSLGQGLEFLIYFQGNSAPDKSGLPSDRFSAERTGGSVSTLTIQRTQQEDSAVYLCASSPGLAGALWTDTQYFGPGTRLTVL.

The chain links TRBV7-9 to TRBJ1-5; D not resolved. Germline V lookup: CDR1 SEHNR, CDR2 FQNEAQ (reference sequence). The V end lost 5 bases, the J end lost 0 bases, and 11 bases lay between the germline ends. CDR3 length: 15 residues. Written as DNA, the CDR3 is TGTGCCAGCAGCGCAACGGGTTATAGCAATCAGCCCCAGCATTTT. Amino acids: CASSATGYSNQPQHF.

The chain has TRBV5-1 and TRBJ2-1, with 15 bases lining up with TRBD2. CDR1 SGHRS and CDR2 YFSETQ come from the germline V gene. Losses at the gene ends were 3 bases for V and 10 bases for J; bases not matched to a gene: 2. This CDR3 region has 14 residues. CDR3 sequence: CASSWGLAGGEQFF. CDR3 bases: TGCGCCAGCAGCTGGGGACTAGCGGGAGGCGAGCAGTTCTTC. The full variable domain, rest sourced from reference TRBV5-1 and TRBJ2-1, is KAGVTQTPRYLIKTRGQQVTLSCSPISGHRSVSWYQQTPGQGLQFLFEYFSETQRNKGNFPGRFSGRQFSNSRSEMNVSTLELGDSALYLCASSWGLAGGEQFFGPGTRLTVL.

The J gene is TRBJ2-1, the V gene TRBV5-8; tentatively, D is TRBD1 (6 bases). CDR1 is SGHTS and CDR2 is YDEGEE in the germline V gene. Trimming took off 3 bases at V and 9 bases at J, with 19 bases between the two ends. The CDR3 runs to 15 residues. The CDR3 spells CASSSGPGVWVEQFF. CDR3 coding DNA: TGTGCCAGCAGCTCTGGACCAGGGGTTTGGGTTGAGCAGTTCTTC.

The V gene is TRBV10-2, the J gene TRBJ1-5; TRBD1 matches 9 bases. Germline V lookup: CDR1 WSHSY, CDR2 SAAADI. CDR3 length: 15 residues. The V gene end was trimmed by 2 bases and the J gene end by 6 bases; junction bases not matched to a gene: 5. In nucleotides, the CDR3 is TGCGCCAGCAGTGAGCGGGTGACAGGGGGTCAGCCCCAGCATTTT. Translation gives CASSERVTGGQPQHF.

The rearrangement joins TRBV11-2 to TRBJ2-1; tentative D call: TRBD2 (6 bases). Germline V CDR1 and CDR2: SGHAT, FQNNGV. Trimming took off 0 bases at V and 6 bases at J, with 9 bases between the two ends. This CDR3 is 14 amino acids long. Here the CDR3 reads CASSLDLAANEQFF. Written as DNA, the CDR3 is TGTGCCAGCAGCTTAGACTTAGCGGCCAATGAGCAGTTCTTC.

The V gene is TRBV5-8, the J gene TRBJ1-5; possible D gene TRBD1, 5 bases. CDR1 is SGHTS and CDR2 is YDEGEE in the germline V gene. V was clipped by 0 bases and J by 4 bases, with 14 bases between them. The CDR3 runs 16 residues. The CDR3, as DNA: TGTGCCAGCAGCTTGGTTAGGTCAGGGCATAATCAGCCCCAGCATTTT. This translates into CASSLVRSGHNQPQHF. Drawing the rest from reference TRBV5-8 and TRBJ1-5, the complete variable domain is EAGVTQSPTHLIKTRGQQATLRCSPISGHTSVYWYQQALGLGLQFLLWYDEGEERNRGNFPPRFSGRQFPNYSSELNVNALELEDSALYLCASSLVRSGHNQPQHFGDGTRLSIL.

This clone appeared once. This rearrangement joins TRBV19 to TRBJ2-2; 7 bases are a match to TRBD1. The length of the CDR3 is 14 residues. With 7 bases clipped from V and 5 bases from J, the junction kept 7 bases outside the gene matches. Germline loops: CDR1 LNHDA, CDR2 SQIVND (reference sequence). DNA for the CDR3: TGTGCCAGTAAGGTCCCAGGGGGTACCGGGGAGCTGTTTTTT. Translating gives CASKVPGGTGELFF.

The chain couples TRBV4-1 to TRBJ2-7, with TRBD2 matching over 7 bases. This CDR3 comprises 14 residues. Trimming cost V 0 bases and J 5 bases; bases outside gene matches: 4. Germline V gives CDR1 MGHRA, CDR2 YSYEKL. CDR3 sequence: CASSQERLADEQYF. CDR3 bases: TGCGCCAGCAGCCAAGAACGGCTAGCGGACGAGCAGTACTTC.

V is TRBV12-3 or TRBV12-4 and J is TRBJ2-7; the D is unclear. CDR3 size: 13 residues. Trimming removed 7 bases from V and 5 bases from J, with 15 bases in between. CDR3 nucleotides: TGTGCCAGCACTTCCCAGGTTGATCACGAGCAGTACGTC. Translating it yields CASTSQVDHEQYV.